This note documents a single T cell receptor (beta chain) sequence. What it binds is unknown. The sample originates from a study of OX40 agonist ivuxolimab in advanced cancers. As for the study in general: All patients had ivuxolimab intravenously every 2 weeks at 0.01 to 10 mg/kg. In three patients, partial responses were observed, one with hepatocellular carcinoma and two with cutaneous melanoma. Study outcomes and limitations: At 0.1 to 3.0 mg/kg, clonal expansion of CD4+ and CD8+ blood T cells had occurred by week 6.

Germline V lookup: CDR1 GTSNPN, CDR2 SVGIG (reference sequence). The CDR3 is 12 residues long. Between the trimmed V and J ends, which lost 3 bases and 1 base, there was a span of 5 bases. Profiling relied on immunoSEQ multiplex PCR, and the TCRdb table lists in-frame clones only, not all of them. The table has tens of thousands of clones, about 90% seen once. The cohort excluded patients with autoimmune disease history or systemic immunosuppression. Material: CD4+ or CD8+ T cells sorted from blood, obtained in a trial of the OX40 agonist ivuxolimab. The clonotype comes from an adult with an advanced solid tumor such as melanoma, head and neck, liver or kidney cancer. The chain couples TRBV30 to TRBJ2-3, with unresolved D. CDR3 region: CAWRVRTDTQYF. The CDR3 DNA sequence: TGTGCCTGGAGAGTTCGCACAGATACGCAGTATTTT.